This T cell receptor beta chain was sequenced during a study of T-cell memory formation after mild COVID-19. Study context: Across donors, TCR clusters were largely donor specific. Findings and caveats of the study: Clones contracting day 15 to 85 were balanced CD4/CD8; later expanders leaned CD4+.

This clonotype was seen repeatedly, ten times or more. No antigen is known for it. This CDR3 comprises 17 residues. Germline V gene sequence: CDR1 MNHNY, CDR2 SVGAGI (reference sequence). The germline V and J ends were trimmed by 2 bases and 0 bases, with 15 bases remaining between them. Barcoded TCR alpha and TCR beta cDNA libraries with UMIs came from 5'RACE using constant-segment primers. MiXCR was run by TCRdb on the 5' RACE reads, yielding one entry per CDR3 protein. Of around 390,000 distinct CDR3 sequences in the sample, about 17% were seen once. The sequenced sample was PBMCs or a T cell subset sorted from them (not recorded which). J is TRBJ2-3 and V is TRBV6-6; D gene uncertain. The receptor was isolated from a man aged 18 to 29 who had mild COVID-19 (a few samples of this study predate the infection). Cell type and time point are not known. CDR3 DNA sequence: TGTGCCAGCAGTTACCCCAGAGAAGGGTCTAGCACAGATACGCAGTATTTT. It is translated as CASSYPREGSSTDTQYF.